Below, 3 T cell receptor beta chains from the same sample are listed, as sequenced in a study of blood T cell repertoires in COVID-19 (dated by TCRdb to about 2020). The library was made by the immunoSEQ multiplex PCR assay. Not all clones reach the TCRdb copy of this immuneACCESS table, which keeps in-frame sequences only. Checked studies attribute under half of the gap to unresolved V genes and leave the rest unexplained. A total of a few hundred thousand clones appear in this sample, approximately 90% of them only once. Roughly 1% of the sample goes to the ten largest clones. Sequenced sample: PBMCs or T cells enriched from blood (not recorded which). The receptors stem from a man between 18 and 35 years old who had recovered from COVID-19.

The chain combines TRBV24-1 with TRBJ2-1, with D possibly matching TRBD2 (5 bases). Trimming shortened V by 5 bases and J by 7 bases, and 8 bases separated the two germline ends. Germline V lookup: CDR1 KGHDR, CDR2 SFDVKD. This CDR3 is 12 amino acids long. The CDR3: CATSVDFNEQFF. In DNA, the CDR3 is TGTGCCACCAGTGTGGACTTTAATGAGCAGTTCTTC.

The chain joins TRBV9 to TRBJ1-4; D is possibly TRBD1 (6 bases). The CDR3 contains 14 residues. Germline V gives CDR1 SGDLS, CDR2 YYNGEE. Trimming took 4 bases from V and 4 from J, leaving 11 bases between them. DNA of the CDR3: TGTGCCAGCAGCCCACAGGGTTTTAATGAAAAACTGTTTTTT. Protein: CASSPQGFNEKLFF.

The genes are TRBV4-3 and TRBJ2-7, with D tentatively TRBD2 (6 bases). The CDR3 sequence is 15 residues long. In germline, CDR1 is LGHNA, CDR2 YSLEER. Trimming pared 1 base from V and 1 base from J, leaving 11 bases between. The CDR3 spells CASSQGSGHSYEQYF. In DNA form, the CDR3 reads TGCGCCAGCAGCCAAGGGAGCGGGCATTCCTACGAGCAGTACTTC.